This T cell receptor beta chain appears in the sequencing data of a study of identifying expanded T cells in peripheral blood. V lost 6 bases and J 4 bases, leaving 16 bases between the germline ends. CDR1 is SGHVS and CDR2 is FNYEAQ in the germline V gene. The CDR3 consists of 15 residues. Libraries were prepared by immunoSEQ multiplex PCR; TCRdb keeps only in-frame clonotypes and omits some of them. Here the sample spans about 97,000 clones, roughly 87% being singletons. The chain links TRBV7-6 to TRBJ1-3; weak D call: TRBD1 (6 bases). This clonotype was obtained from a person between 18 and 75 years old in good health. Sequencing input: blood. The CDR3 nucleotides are TGTGCCAGCAGGATGAGGGGGGGGCCAGGAAACACCATATATTTT. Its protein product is CASRMRGGPGNTIYF.